This record concerns one TCR beta chain sequence. The CDR3 is made up of 12 amino acids. CDR1 and CDR2 (germline): MNHEY, SVGAGI. Trimming left V 6 bases short and J 7 bases short, with 12 bases between. Measured with immunoSEQ multiplex PCR; TCRdb has only the in-frame clones, and not every one. Of some 400,000 clones listed, more than 70% are singletons. The data are from a study of blood T cell repertoires in COVID-19. Cohort 3 donors counted as recovered after two negative PCRs, clearance, or resolved symptoms. The sequenced sample consisted of PBMCs or T cells enriched from blood (not recorded which). This receptor was obtained from a man aged 25-45 years who had recovered from COVID-19. The chain combines TRBV6-5 with TRBJ1-1; D is unclear. CDR3 protein: CASRRGPGEAFF. The CDR3, as DNA: TGTGCCAGCAGGCGCGGGCCCGGTGAAGCTTTCTTT.